The rows below give T cell receptor beta chains drawn from one sample of a study of blood T cell repertoires in COVID-19. TCRdb keeps only in-frame clones here, not all; method: immunoSEQ multiplex PCR. The data show over 10,000 clones, with roughly 88% seen just once and less than 35% held by the top ten. The specimen was peripheral blood. Receptors were obtained from a human donor in a cohort sampled during active COVID-19. The conserved cysteine and the conserved F or W are not part of the CDR3 here. Fields, in order: V gene, J gene, CDR3 protein.

v_call: TRBV2
j_call: TRBJ1-2
cdr3_aa: ATNAGDYGYT

v_call: TRBV6-2/TRBV6-3
j_call: TRBJ2-5
cdr3_aa: ASSYFGTGGGETQY

v_call: TRBV2
j_call: TRBJ1-5
cdr3_aa: ASSEANRGNQPQH

v_call: TRBV3-1/TRBV3-2
j_call: TRBJ1-5
cdr3_aa: ASSQRGTGTGAGPQH

v_call: TRBV7-3
j_call: TRBJ2-1
cdr3_aa: ASSPGGTINEQF

v_call: TRBV25-1
j_call: TRBJ1-2
cdr3_aa: ASSEGHYGYT

v_call: TRBV23-1
j_call: TRBJ1-2
cdr3_aa: ATRGGYGYT

v_call: TRBV28
j_call: TRBJ2-1
cdr3_aa: ASSLVVARLFYNEQF

v_call: TRBV7-3
j_call: TRBJ1-2
cdr3_aa: ASSLRGTRDGYT

v_call: TRBV7-9
j_call: TRBJ2-3
cdr3_aa: ASSPAVFTSGADTQY

v_call: TRBV7-8
j_call: TRBJ2-5
cdr3_aa: ASSRQGIETQY

v_call: TRBV9
j_call: TRBJ1-1
cdr3_aa: ASSVGGIATEAF

v_call: TRBV7-8
j_call: TRBJ1-6
cdr3_aa: ASREDRGRESPLH

v_call: TRBV3-1/TRBV3-2
j_call: TRBJ2-6
cdr3_aa: ASSQVPGGANVLT

v_call: TRBV4-1
j_call: TRBJ1-2
cdr3_aa: ASSQVLVPPTYT

v_call: TRBV19
j_call: TRBJ1-5
cdr3_aa: ATNGLYSNQPQH

v_call: TRBV5-1
j_call: TRBJ2-3
cdr3_aa: ASTGRGPSDTQY

v_call: TRBV24-1
j_call: TRBJ2-2
cdr3_aa: ATGNSQTNTGELF

v_call: TRBV5-1
j_call: TRBJ2-1
cdr3_aa: ASSSGQILYNEQF

v_call: TRBV19
j_call: TRBJ2-7
cdr3_aa: ASSPGFWGGEQY

v_call: TRBV20-1
j_call: TRBJ2-7
cdr3_aa: SASALRTVSGGY

v_call: TRBV4-1
j_call: TRBJ2-1
cdr3_aa: ASSLGASYNEQF

v_call: TRBV28
j_call: TRBJ1-4
cdr3_aa: ASSFQGTNEKLF

v_call: TRBV4-3
j_call: TRBJ2-1
cdr3_aa: ASSRLGQGSSDEQF